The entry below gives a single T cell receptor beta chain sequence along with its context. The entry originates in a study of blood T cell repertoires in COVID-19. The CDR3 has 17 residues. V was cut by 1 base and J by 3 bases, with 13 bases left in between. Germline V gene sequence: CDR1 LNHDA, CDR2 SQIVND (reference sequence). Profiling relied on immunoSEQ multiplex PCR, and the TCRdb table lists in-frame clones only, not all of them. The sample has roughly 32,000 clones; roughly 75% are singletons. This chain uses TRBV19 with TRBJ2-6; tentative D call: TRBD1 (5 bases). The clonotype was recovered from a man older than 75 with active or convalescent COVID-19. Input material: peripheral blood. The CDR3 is CASSIGGRRGGANVLTF. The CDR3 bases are TGTGCCAGTAGTATAGGGGGCAGGAGAGGTGGGGCCAACGTCCTGACTTTC.